These 20 T cell receptor beta chains came from one sample sequenced in a study of early T cells in non-severe SARS-CoV-2 infection (dated by TCRdb to about 2021). Preparation of the library involved 5' RACE. Reads for this sample came from a NextSeq 500. TCRdb redid the processing of the public reads, applying fastp at Q25 and MiXCR, and retained in-frame beta chains. Merged by CDR3 protein, the rows form single entries marked with the most common genes and DNA. This sample lists 20,000 to 25,000 distinct CDR3 sequences; 4.5% to 5% were detected once. Approximately 8.3% of the sample lies in the top ten. The sequencing input was whole blood. These receptors were obtained from an adult who was a healthcare worker with PCR-confirmed SARS-CoV-2 infection or an uninfected control (not recorded which).

This clonotype was found many times. The V gene is TRBV25-1, the J gene TRBJ2-3, with D possibly TRBD1 on 5 matching bases. This CDR3 has 17 residues. CDR1 and CDR2 from the germline V gene are MGHDK and SYGVNS. V lost 1 base and J 4 bases, leaving 18 bases between the germline ends. The CDR3 loop reads CASSELGFRVKADTQYF. The CDR3 nucleotides are TGTGCCAGCAGTGAATTGGGGTTCAGGGTAAAAGCAGATACGCAGTATTTT.

This clonotype showed up many times. V usage is TRBV20-1 and J usage is TRBJ2-5; 10 bases fit TRBD2. V lost 0 bases, J lost 1 base, and 11 bases stayed unmatched. The CDR3 has 18 residues. Germline V gene lookup returns CDR1 DFQATT and CDR2 SNEGSKA (reference sequence). CDR3 in DNA: TGCAGTGCTAGAGATTTCCTAGCGGGGGCGAACATCCAAGAGACCCAGTACTTC. Encoded protein: CSARDFLAGANIQETQYF.

This clonotype has a count of ten or more. The chain combines TRBV7-6 with TRBJ2-5; D possibly matches TRBD1 or TRBD2 (6 bases each). Germline lookup yields CDR1 SGHVS and CDR2 FNYEAQ. This CDR3 contains 15 residues. The germline V and J ends were trimmed by 1 base and 2 bases, with 11 bases remaining between them. The CDR3 nucleotides are TGTGCCAGCAGCTTAGTGGGGGGCCGGCAAGAGACCCAGTACTTC. It specifies CASSLVGGRQETQYF. Full variable domain (remainder filled in from reference TRBV7-6 and TRBJ2-5): GAGVSQSPRYKVTKRGQDVALRCDPISGHVSLYWYRQALGQGPEFLTYFNYEAQQDKSGLPNDRFSAERPEGSISTLTIQRTEQRDSAMYRCASSLVGGRQETQYFGPGTRLLVL.

This clonotype appeared many times. The V call is TRBV7-9, the J call TRBJ2-1, with TRBD2 identical over 12 bases. Germline V gene sequence: CDR1 SEHNR, CDR2 FQNEAQ (reference sequence). The length of the CDR3 is 18 residues. V shed 5 bases, J shed 1 base, and the junction held 9 bases outside the gene matches. This CDR3 is CASSPRLAGVLSYNEQFF. CDR3 coding DNA: TGTGCCAGCAGCCCGAGACTAGCGGGGGTTTTGTCCTACAATGAGCAGTTCTTC. The full variable domain, its missing parts supplied by reference TRBV7-9 and TRBJ2-1, is DTGVSQNPRHKITKRGQNVTFRCDPISEHNRLYWYRQTLGQGPEFLTYFQNEAQLEKSRLLSDRFSAERPKGSFSTLEIQRTEQGDSAMYLCASSPRLAGVLSYNEQFFGPGTRLTVL.

This clonotype was recorded many times. The chain links TRBV5-4 to TRBJ2-5; TRBD1 might be the D (5 bases). This CDR3 region has 15 residues. Trimming took off 2 bases at V and 2 bases at J, with 13 bases between the two ends. CDR1 is SGHNT, CDR2 YYREEE, per germline (reference sequence). CDR3 residues: CASSLKGAGQETQYF. CDR3 coding DNA: TGTGCCAGCAGCTTAAAGGGCGCAGGGCAAGAGACCCAGTACTTC.

This clonotype was recorded many times. The chain joins TRBV7-9 to TRBJ2-5, with TRBD2 identical over 8 bases. Trimming took 4 bases from V and 2 from J; bases not matched to a gene: 9. CDR1 and CDR2 (germline): SEHNR, FQNEAQ (reference sequence). The CDR3 has 16 residues. CDR3 protein: CASSSIYRGGQETQYF. DNA of the CDR3: TGTGCCAGCAGCTCCATTTACCGGGGGGGACAAGAGACCCAGTACTTC.

This clonotype was observed many times. The chain links TRBV29-1 to TRBJ1-1, with D uncertain. In germline, CDR1 is SQVTM, CDR2 ANQGSEA. V dropped 7 bases and J dropped 1 base, with 13 bases sitting between them. The CDR3 totals 13 residues. The CDR3 loop reads CSAQLLSNTEAFF. CDR3 DNA sequence: TGCAGCGCTCAACTCCTTTCGAACACTGAAGCTTTCTTT.

There are a few counts of this clonotype. The V and J genes are TRBV18 and TRBJ2-7; a possible D gene is TRBD1 (5 bases). Per germline, CDR1 KGHSH and CDR2 LQKENI. CDR3 length: 14 residues. V lost 2 bases, J lost 4 bases, and 12 bases lay in between. The CDR3 protein is CASSPLDIMYEQYF. The DNA of the CDR3 is TGTGCCAGCTCACCATTGGACATCATGTACGAGCAGTACTTC.

The sample holds a few counts of this clonotype. The gene calls are TRBV4-2 and TRBJ2-7; TRBD2 matches 9 bases. CDR1 LGHNA and CDR2 YNFKEQ come from the germline V gene. The CDR3 sequence is 18 residues long. V lost 6 bases to trimming and J lost 0 bases; unmatched junction nucleotides: 15. CDR3 bases: TGTGCCAGCAGTCCTAAGGCCAGCGGGGGGACAAGCTCCTACGAGCAGTACTTC. It translates to CASSPKASGGTSSYEQYF.

This clonotype was seen many times. This chain uses TRBV5-1 with TRBJ2-7; 7 bases line up with TRBD1. The CDR3 is made up of 14 amino acids. V trimming: 4 bases; J trimming: 7 bases; junction bases outside the gene matches: 11. CDR1 SGHRS and CDR2 YFSETQ come from the germline V gene. The CDR3 DNA follows: TGCGCCAGCAGCCTAAGGGACAGTTCAGGGGAGCAGTACTTC. Its translation is CASSLRDSSGEQYF. Combining the CDR3 with reference TRBV5-1 and TRBJ2-7 gives the whole variable domain KAGVTQTPRYLIKTRGQQVTLSCSPISGHRSVSWYQQTPGQGLQFLFEYFSETQRNKGNFPGRFSGRQFSNSRSEMNVSTLELGDSALYLCASSLRDSSGEQYFGPGTRLTVT.

This clonotype came up many times. This chain connects TRBV6-5 to TRBJ2-7; no definite D call. In germline, CDR1 is MNHEY, CDR2 SVGAGI. V lost 6 bases and J 2 bases, leaving 23 bases between the germline ends. There are 17 residues in the CDR3. The CDR3 DNA is TGTGCCAGCAGCAACACGGGCCTCGGTGGTCCTACCTACGAGCAGTACTTC. Amino acids: CASSNTGLGGPTYEQYF.

This clonotype was seen many times. The CDR3 protein is CASSSHPTGREQFF. The CDR3 nucleotides are TGTGCCAGCAGTTCCCATCCCACAGGGCGTGAGCAGTTCTTC. The gene calls are TRBV6-5 and TRBJ2-1; D is perhaps TRBD1 (6 bases). The V and J ends lost 4 bases and 9 bases respectively, with 16 bases between them. Germline V lookup: CDR1 MNHEY, CDR2 SVGAGI. The CDR3 extends over 14 amino acids.

This clonotype was detected a few times. This rearrangement joins TRBV25-1 to TRBJ1-1, with no clear D. This CDR3 is built from 14 residues. Trimming shortened V by 1 base and J by 3 bases, and 9 bases separated the two germline ends. Germline V CDR1 and CDR2: MGHDK, SYGVNS. Here the CDR3 DNA reads TGTGCCAGCAGTGAATCCAGGCAGGACACTGAAGCTTTCTTT. Amino acids: CASSESRQDTEAFF.

The table lists this clonotype with many counts. The chain recombines TRBV3-1 with TRBJ2-1; D is unclear. Germline V lookup: CDR1 LGHDT, CDR2 YNNKEL (reference sequence). The germline V and J ends were trimmed by 0 bases and 3 bases, with 0 bases remaining between them. There are 12 residues in the CDR3. Here the CDR3 DNA reads TGTGCCAGCAGCCAAGACTACAATGAGCAGTTCTTC. The encoded protein is CASSQDYNEQFF.

This clonotype was recorded at least ten times. The V and J genes are TRBV5-6 and TRBJ2-5, with TRBD2 matching over 10 bases. Trimming took 4 bases from V and 3 from J; bases not matched to a gene: 6. The CDR3 is 15 residues long. CDR1 and CDR2 (germline): SGHDT, YYEEEE. The CDR3 loop reads CASSQPGTSEETQYF. The CDR3 nucleotides are TGTGCCAGCAGCCAACCCGGGACTAGCGAAGAGACCCAGTACTTC.

This clonotype occurred many times. V and J are TRBV15 and TRBJ2-7; 7 bases line up with TRBD1. With 0 bases clipped from V and 7 bases from J, the junction kept 3 bases outside the gene matches. From germline, CDR1 is LNHNV and CDR2 YYDKDF (reference sequence). CDR3 size: 13 residues. CDR3 in amino acids: CATSREGQREQYF. CDR3 sequence (DNA): TGTGCCACCAGCAGAGAGGGACAGCGAGAGCAGTACTTC.

The gene calls are TRBV5-1 and TRBJ1-2; D remains unclear. From germline, CDR1 is SGHRS and CDR2 YFSETQ. V was cut by 0 bases and J by 9 bases, with 12 bases left in between. There are 13 residues in the CDR3. CDR3 amino acids: CASSLVGASRYTF. In nucleotides, the CDR3 is TGCGCCAGCAGCTTGGTGGGAGCGAGCCGCTACACCTTC.

This clonotype was counted only a few times. At one of its ends the junction is not consistent with the germline gene, which may arise from a read error. The chain joins TRBV4-3 to TRBJ1-6; unclear D gene. This CDR3 region has 14 residues. Germline assignment: CDR1 LGHNA and CDR2 YSLEER. The CDR3 nucleotides are TGCGCCAGCAGCCAGGCCGGAAGGAATTCAGCCCTCCACTTT. This translates into CASSQAGRNSALHF.

This clonotype was seen at least ten times. The rearrangement links TRBV5-1 to TRBJ2-7; TRBD1 agrees at 10 bases. With 5 bases clipped from V and 5 bases from J, the junction kept 7 bases outside the gene matches. Germline loops: CDR1 SGHRS, CDR2 YFSETQ. CDR3 length: 14 residues. The CDR3 nucleotides read TGCGCCAGCAGTTCTACCGGGACAGGGGACGAGCAGTACTTC. It codes for CASSSTGTGDEQYF.

This clonotype has only a few counts. The CDR3 DNA is TGCAGTGCGAGACTAGCCGCTGCGCAGTATTTT. It specifies CSARLAAAQYF. V and J are TRBV20-1 and TRBJ2-3; 7 nucleotides match TRBD2. V lost 6 bases, J lost 10 bases, and 7 bases stayed unmatched. Germline V CDR1 and CDR2: DFQATT, SNEGSKA (reference sequence). The CDR3 length is 11 residues.